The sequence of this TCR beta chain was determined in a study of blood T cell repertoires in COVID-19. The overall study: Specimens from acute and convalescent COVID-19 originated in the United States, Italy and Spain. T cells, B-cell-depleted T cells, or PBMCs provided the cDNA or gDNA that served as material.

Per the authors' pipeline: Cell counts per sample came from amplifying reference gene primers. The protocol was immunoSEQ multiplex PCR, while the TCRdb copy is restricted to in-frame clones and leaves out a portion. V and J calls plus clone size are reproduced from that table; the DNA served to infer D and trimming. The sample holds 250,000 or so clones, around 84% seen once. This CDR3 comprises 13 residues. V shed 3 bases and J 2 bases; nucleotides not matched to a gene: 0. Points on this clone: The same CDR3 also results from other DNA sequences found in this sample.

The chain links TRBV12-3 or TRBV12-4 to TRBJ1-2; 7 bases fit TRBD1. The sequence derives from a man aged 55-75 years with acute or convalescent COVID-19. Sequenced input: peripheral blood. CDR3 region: CASSLGQNYGYTF. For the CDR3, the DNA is TGTGCCAGCAGTTTGGGACAGAACTATGGCTACACCTTC.